These 23 T cell receptor beta chains share one sample of origin, sequenced in a study of cytomegalovirus exposure and HLA in healthy donors. The primer mix had 60 Vbeta and 13 Jbeta primers. The assay was immunoSEQ multiplex PCR, and TCRdb's table has in-frame clones only and misses some. The repertoire holds about 170,000 clones, 75% to 85% seen once, with about 0.8% in the top ten. The sample comprised PBMCs. Receptor source: a female donor in good health and CMV-seronegative.

V usage is TRBV5-1 and J usage is TRBJ2-7; 9 bases map to TRBD1. Trimming cost V 0 bases and J 2 bases; bases outside gene matches: 9. CDR1 and CDR2 from the germline V gene are SGHRS and YFSETQ. The CDR3 loop spans 17 amino acids. Here the CDR3 reads CASSLAPTGTGTYEQYF. The DNA of the CDR3 is TGCGCCAGCAGCTTGGCCCCAACCGGGACAGGGACCTACGAGCAGTACTTC.

This clone was picked up a small number of times. The CDR3 coding sequence is TGTGCCAGCAGCCTATCCACCGGGGAGCTGTTTTTT. The encoded protein is CASSLSTGELFF. J is TRBJ2-2 and V is TRBV7-2; D gene ambiguous. The CDR3 length is 12 residues. The V and J ends lost 5 bases and 4 bases respectively, with 5 bases between them. Germline V CDR1 and CDR2: SGHTA, FQGNSA. Complete variable domain (other parts from reference TRBV7-2 and TRBJ2-2): GAGVSQSPSNKVTEKGKDVELRCDPISGHTALYWYRQSLGQGLEFLIYFQGNSAPDKSGLPSDRFSAERTGGSVSTLTIQRTQQEDSAVYLCASSLSTGELFFGEGSRLTVL.

This chain joins TRBV25-1 and TRBJ1-4; 11 bases map to TRBD1. This CDR3 has 14 residues. Germline CDR1 is MGHDK and CDR2 is SYGVNS. With V trimmed by 6 bases and J by 5 bases, 2 bases remained unmatched. The CDR3 spells CASRGTGGNEKLFF. For the CDR3, the DNA is TGTGCCAGCAGAGGGACAGGGGGAAATGAAAAACTGTTTTTT.

V usage is TRBV7-9 and J usage is TRBJ2-7; D is possibly TRBD2 (7 bases). The V gene lost 5 bases and the J gene lost 12 bases, with 26 bases spanning the gap. Per germline, CDR1 SEHNR and CDR2 FQNEAQ (reference sequence). The CDR3 contains 15 residues. CDR3 in DNA: TGTGCCAGCAGCATGGCCGGCGGCGCGGGGGCTTCTATGTACTTC. This codes for CASSMAGGAGASMYF.

The rearrangement uses TRBV6-4 and TRBJ2-3; TRBD2 matches at 7 bases. This CDR3 spans 14 amino acids. Looked up from germline, CDR1 is MRHNA and CDR2 is SNTAGT. The J segment lost 0 bases and the V segment lost 3 bases, leaving 0 bases of the junction unmatched. CDR3 nucleotides: TGTGCCAGCAGTGAGCGGGAGAGCACAGATACGCAGTATTTT. As protein: CASSERESTDTQYF.

This clone has only a few counts. The chain carries TRBV6-5 and TRBJ1-1; TRBD1 is a possible D gene (5 bases). The CDR3 runs 13 residues. Trimming took 7 bases from V and 0 from J, leaving 9 bases between them. Germline CDR1 and CDR2: MNHEY and SVGAGI. CDR3 DNA: TGTGCCAGCAACCCGGGGGTGAACACTGAAGCTTTCTTT. Protein sequence: CASNPGVNTEAFF.

CDR3 sequence: CASSQRTSGTYNEQFF. CDR3 sequence (DNA): TGTGCCAGCAGCCAGCGGACTAGCGGGACTTACAATGAGCAGTTCTTC. The genes are TRBV7-3 and TRBJ2-1; 12 bases line up with TRBD2. Germline V lookup: CDR1 SGHTA, CDR2 FQGTGA. The V gene end was trimmed by 5 bases and the J gene end by 4 bases; junction bases not matched to a gene: 6. This CDR3 spans 16 amino acids.

The chain has TRBV6-6 and TRBJ2-3; 7 bases are shared with TRBD1. V was clipped by 6 bases and J by 7 bases; unmatched bases: 10. The CDR3 loop spans 14 amino acids. The germline gives CDR1 MNHNY, CDR2 SVGAGI (reference sequence). The CDR3 sequence: CASSRGQPRNTQYF. CDR3 nucleotide sequence: TGTGCCAGCAGCCGGGGACAGCCCCGAAATACGCAGTATTTT.

V and J are TRBV28 and TRBJ2-2; 7 bases match TRBD2. With 2 bases clipped from V and 2 bases from J, the junction kept 8 bases outside the gene matches. The CDR3 is made up of 17 amino acids. The V gene's germline CDR1 is MDHEN and CDR2 SYDVKM. The CDR3 sequence is CASSLPGWGGNTGELFF. Written as DNA, the CDR3 is TGTGCCAGCAGTTTACCCGGGTGGGGGGGTAACACCGGGGAGCTGTTTTTT.

J is TRBJ1-1 and V is TRBV11-1, with D uncertain. The CDR3 length is 17 residues. Trimming left V 2 bases short and J 0 bases short, with 16 bases between. CDR1 is SGHAT, CDR2 FQDESV, per germline (reference sequence). CDR3 coding DNA: TGTGCCAGCAGCTTAATTGGGTCAGGTCTTATGAACACTGAAGCTTTCTTT. Translation: CASSLIGSGLMNTEAFF. Full variable domain (outside the CDR3, taken from reference TRBV11-1 and TRBJ1-1): EAEVAQSPRYKITEKSQAVAFWCDPISGHATLYWYRQILGQGPELLVQFQDESVVDDSQLPKDRFSAERLKGVDSTLKIQPAELGDSAMYLCASSLIGSGLMNTEAFFGQGTRLTVV.

The CDR3 spells CASSLLGVTTDTQYF. In DNA form, the CDR3 reads TGTGCCAGCAGCCTCTTAGGGGTGACCACAGATACGCAGTATTTT. The V gene is TRBV9, the J gene TRBJ2-3, with D possibly matching TRBD1 (5 bases). This CDR3 comprises 15 residues. V lost 4 bases and J 2 bases, leaving 14 bases between the germline ends. Germline loops: CDR1 SGDLS, CDR2 YYNGEE.

There are a few counts of this clone. The rearrangement joins TRBV10-1 to TRBJ1-6; 8 bases match TRBD1. The CDR3 extends over 14 amino acids. Per germline, CDR1 WNHNN and CDR2 SYGVQD (reference sequence). After removal of 10 bases from V and 4 bases from J, the junction contained 6 bases not matched to a gene. CDR3: CAIRDRPYNSPLHF. The CDR3 DNA is TGCGCCATCCGGGACAGGCCTTATAATTCACCCCTCCACTTT.

J is TRBJ2-5 and V is TRBV9; 7 bases line up with TRBD1. CDR3 length equals 13 residues. V was pared by 4 bases and J by 11 bases, with 11 bases of the junction left unmatched. The germline V gene encodes CDR1 SGDLS and CDR2 YYNGEE. The CDR3 loop is CASSPRDSPEQYF. CDR3 coding DNA: TGTGCCAGCAGCCCACGGGACAGTCCAGAGCAGTACTTC.

This clone was counted once. This chain connects TRBV6-5 to TRBJ2-7, with 8 bases matching TRBD1. The V gene end was trimmed by 6 bases and the J gene end by 3 bases; junction bases not matched to a gene: 10. Germline CDR1 is MNHEY and CDR2 is SVGAGI. The CDR3 runs 15 residues. The CDR3 loop reads CASRTFDRGDYEQYF. CDR3 DNA: TGTGCCAGCAGAACTTTCGACAGGGGTGACTACGAGCAGTACTTC.

Comments on this clone: Given the absence of the conserved phenylalanine or tryptophan at the CDR3 end, a read error is likely. V and J are TRBV5-1 and TRBJ2-7; 9 bases match TRBD1. This CDR3 spans 14 amino acids. V trimming: 5 bases; J trimming: 3 bases; junction bases outside the gene matches: 6. The germline V gene has CDR1 SGHRS and CDR2 YFSETQ. In DNA form, the CDR3 reads TGCGCCAGCAGTCCCGGGACAGGGAACTACGAGCAGTACTCC. Protein product: CASSPGTGNYEQYS.

Of note for this clone: In the same sample, other DNA sequences code for this CDR3. This chain joins TRBV9 and TRBJ2-2; the D is unclear. This CDR3 region has 15 residues. Germline V gives CDR1 SGDLS, CDR2 YYNGEE. Trimming took 0 bases from V and 1 from J, leaving 7 bases between them. The CDR3 DNA reads as TGTGCCAGCAGCGTAGGAACGGTGAACACCGGGGAGCTGTTTTTT. This codes for CASSVGTVNTGELFF.

The V gene is TRBV5-1, the J gene TRBJ2-3; 14 nucleotides align to TRBD2. The germline V gene encodes CDR1 SGHRS and CDR2 YFSETQ. The length of the CDR3 is 15 residues. The V gene end was trimmed by 7 bases and the J gene end by 6 bases; junction bases not matched to a gene: 7. This chain's CDR3 is CASAGTSGRQDTQYF. CDR3 DNA: TGCGCCAGCGCTGGGACTAGCGGGAGACAGGATACGCAGTATTTT.

V gene TRBV4-2 combines with J gene TRBJ2-4; no definite D call. CDR1 is LGHNA, CDR2 YNFKEQ, per germline. The V end was cut by 1 base, the J end by 1 base, with 11 bases between. The CDR3 sequence is 16 residues long. For the CDR3, the DNA is TGTGCCAGCAGCCAAGCTCCGGGTAGGGCCAAAAACATTCAGTACTTC. Translating gives CASSQAPGRAKNIQYF.

The V and J genes are TRBV7-9 and TRBJ1-1, with a tentative D call TRBD1 (5 bases). Germline CDR1 SEHNR, CDR2 FQNEAQ (reference sequence). V shed 5 bases and J shed 5 bases, with 15 bases lying between them. This CDR3 is 14 amino acids long. CDR3 sequence reads: CASSLRGASTEAFF. The DNA of the CDR3 is TGTGCCAGCAGCCTTCGTGGGGCCTCTACTGAAGCTTTCTTT. Filled out from reference TRBV7-9 and TRBJ1-1, the complete variable domain reads DTGVSQNPRHKITKRGQNVTFRCDPISEHNRLYWYRQTLGQGPEFLTYFQNEAQLEKSRLLSDRFSAERPKGSFSTLEIQRTEQGDSAMYLCASSLRGASTEAFFGQGTRLTVV.

The chain has TRBV11-2 and TRBJ1-4; weak D call: TRBD1 (6 bases). The germline V and J ends were trimmed by 6 bases and 4 bases, with 12 bases remaining between them. The CDR3 is 14 amino acids. From germline, CDR1 is SGHAT and CDR2 FQNNGV. The CDR3 sequence is CASSFDRRNEKLFF. Written as DNA, the CDR3 is TGTGCCAGCAGTTTCGACAGGCGTAATGAAAAACTGTTTTTT.

This clone came up once. This chain uses TRBV5-8 with TRBJ2-7, with D perhaps matching TRBD1 (6 bases). V was clipped by 3 bases and J by 4 bases, with 8 bases between them. CDR3 size: 12 residues. CDR1 and CDR2 (germline): SGHTS, YDEGEE. The CDR3 reads CASSSTGYEQYF. CDR3 nucleotide sequence: TGTGCCAGCAGCTCCACAGGGTACGAGCAGTACTTC.

The V gene is TRBV19, the J gene TRBJ2-1, with D possibly being TRBD1 (5 bases). V was pared by 3 bases and J by 9 bases, with 12 bases between. Germline V lookup: CDR1 LNHDA, CDR2 SQIVND (reference sequence). The CDR3 contains 13 residues. Here the CDR3 DNA reads TGTGCCAGTAGTATGAAGGCAGGGCGTGAGCAGTTCTTC. This gives the protein CASSMKAGREQFF.

The chain carries TRBV23-1 and TRBJ1-5, with 7 bases that match TRBD1. TRBV23-1 is sorted into the ORF group, with uncertain function. V was pared by 6 bases and J by 3 bases, with 11 bases of the junction left unmatched. The CDR3 is 16 residues long. The CDR3 region has the DNA TGCGCCAGCAGCTCCGAGGACAGGTTTGACAATCAGCCCCAGCATTTT. Translated: CASSSEDRFDNQPQHF.